These 23 T cell receptor beta chains share one sample of origin, sequenced in a study of OX40 agonist ivuxolimab in advanced cancers. Profiled with immunoSEQ multiplex PCR; TCRdb holds only in-frame clones, not every one. The table shows tens of thousands of clones, with 80% to 95% occurring only once. The sequencing here drew on CD4+ or CD8+ T cells sorted from blood, taken in a trial of the OX40 agonist ivuxolimab. These receptors came from an adult with an advanced solid tumor such as melanoma, head and neck, liver or kidney cancer.

The chain recombines TRBV7-9 with TRBJ2-7; 9 nucleotides line up with TRBD1. Germline V gene lookup returns CDR1 SEHNR and CDR2 FQNEAQ (reference sequence). V lost 5 bases and J lost 4; bases outside the gene matches: 9. The CDR3 spans 15 residues. CDR3 sequence reads: CASSAWDREGYEQYF. The CDR3 DNA follows: TGTGCCAGCAGCGCCTGGGACAGGGAGGGATACGAGCAGTACTTC.

The CDR3 loop reads CASSPGTGGNTEAFF. CDR3 nucleotide sequence: TGCGCCAGCAGCCCCGGGACAGGGGGTAACACTGAAGCTTTCTTT. The chain is built from TRBV5-1 and TRBJ1-1; 11 bases match TRBD1. There are 15 residues in the CDR3. V dropped 4 bases and J dropped 2; count of bases not matched to a gene: 4. Germline V gene lookup returns CDR1 SGHRS and CDR2 YFSETQ.

The V and J genes are TRBV5-6 and TRBJ2-3, with 9 positions matching TRBD2. The germline V gene encodes CDR1 SGHDT and CDR2 YYEEEE. Trimming removed 0 bases from V and 5 bases from J; junction bases left unmatched: 1. CDR3 length equals 14 residues. The CDR3 is CASSLVAGVDTQYF. In nucleotides, the CDR3 is TGTGCCAGCAGCTTGGTAGCGGGAGTAGATACGCAGTATTTT. Full variable domain (missing parts from reference TRBV5-6 and TRBJ2-3): DAGVTQSPTHLIKTRGQQVTLRCSPKSGHDTVSWYQQALGQGPQFIFQYYEEEERQRGNFPDRFSGHQFPNYSSELNVNALLLGDSALYLCASSLVAGVDTQYFGPGTRLTVL.

A note on this clone: The same CDR3 can be traced to other DNA sequences in this sample. The V call is TRBV9, the J call TRBJ1-4; a weak D match, TRBD1 (5 bases). V was cut by 2 bases and J by 0 bases, with 8 bases left in between. CDR3 length equals 15 residues. CDR1 is SGDLS and CDR2 is YYNGEE in the germline V gene. The CDR3 loop reads CASSVGGTTNEKLFF. The CDR3 DNA reads as TGTGCCAGCAGCGTGGGGGGTACAACTAATGAAAAACTGTTTTTT.

This clone was counted between two and nine times. The CDR3 is CASSLGAELAYEQYF. The CDR3 region has the DNA TGTGCCAGCAGCTTGGGGGCGGAGCTAGCCTACGAGCAGTACTTC. V is TRBV7-6 and J is TRBJ2-7, with a tentative D call TRBD1 (6 bases). Between the trimmed V and J ends, which lost 3 bases and 2 bases, there was a span of 14 bases. The CDR3 has 15 residues. Germline V gives CDR1 SGHVS, CDR2 FNYEAQ.

The chain carries TRBV14 and TRBJ2-7, with D possibly being TRBD1 or TRBD2 (5 bases each). The CDR3 is 13 residues long. Germline assignment: CDR1 SGHDN and CDR2 FVKESK. V lost 5 bases and J lost 1, with 9 bases in between. The CDR3 region is CASSDRLSYEQYF. The CDR3 nucleotides are TGTGCCAGCAGCGACAGACTATCCTACGAGCAGTACTTC.

This chain joins TRBV15 and TRBJ2-5, with 7 bases that match TRBD1. The germline gives CDR1 LNHNV, CDR2 YYDKDF (reference sequence). This CDR3 comprises 16 residues. Unmatched junction bases numbered 11, after V lost 5 bases and J lost 2 bases. In DNA, the CDR3 is TGTGCCACCAGCTCCCCAGGGGGTTCCCAACAAGAGACCCAGTACTTC. Its protein product is CATSSPGGSQQETQYF. The complete variable domain, with remaining parts taken from reference TRBV15 and TRBJ2-5, reads DAMVIQNPRYQVTQFGKPVTLSCSQTLNHNVMYWYQQKSSQAPKLLFHYYDKDFNNEADTPDNFQSRRPNTSFCFLDIRSPGLGDTAMYLCATSSPGGSQQETQYFGPGTRLLVL.

This clone is a singleton in its sample. This sequence joins TRBV15 and TRBJ2-2, with D possibly being TRBD2 (5 bases). The CDR3 contains 13 residues. V lost 2 bases and J lost 7, with 8 bases in between. Germline CDR1 reads LNHNV; CDR2 reads YYDKDF (reference sequence). This CDR3 reads CATSRSSNGELFF. The CDR3 DNA is TGTGCCACCAGCAGATCTAGCAACGGGGAGCTGTTTTTT.

J is TRBJ2-1 and V is TRBV7-9; 8 nucleotides align to TRBD1. V was clipped by 7 bases and J by 4 bases; unmatched bases: 15. The CDR3 is 17 amino acids. CDR1 and CDR2 (germline): SEHNR, FQNEAQ (reference sequence). In DNA, the CDR3 is TGTGCCAGCAACCTACCGTCGGACAGGGAAAAATACAATGAGCAGTTCTTC. Its translation is CASNLPSDREKYNEQFF. The entire variable domain, with the rest obtained from reference TRBV7-9 and TRBJ2-1, is as follows: DTGVSQNPRHKITKRGQNVTFRCDPISEHNRLYWYRQTLGQGPEFLTYFQNEAQLEKSRLLSDRFSAERPKGSFSTLEIQRTEQGDSAMYLCASNLPSDREKYNEQFFGPGTRLTVL.

In its sample, this clone was seen once. The chain uses TRBV11-2 and TRBJ2-5, with a weak D call TRBD1 (6 bases). V was cut by 3 bases and J by 1 base, with 12 bases left in between. The CDR3 sequence is 15 residues long. Germline lookup yields CDR1 SGHAT and CDR2 FQNNGV. CDR3 loop: CASSFSAGAQETQYF. In nucleotides, the CDR3 is TGTGCCAGCAGCTTTTCAGCAGGGGCCCAAGAGACCCAGTACTTC.

This clone was seen just once. The V call is TRBV14, the J call TRBJ2-3; 8 bases line up with TRBD2. V lost 3 bases and J lost 3; bases outside the gene matches: 8. Germline V gene sequence: CDR1 SGHDN, CDR2 FVKESK. The CDR3 loop spans 16 amino acids. CDR3 in amino acids: CASSQLVAGSTDTQYF. CDR3 bases: TGTGCCAGCAGCCAGTTGGTAGCGGGATCAACAGATACGCAGTATTTT. Drawing the rest from reference TRBV14 and TRBJ2-3, the complete variable domain is EAGVTQFPSHSVIEKGQTVTLRCDPISGHDNLYWYRRVMGKEIKFLLHFVKESKQDESGMPNNRFLAERTGGTYSTLKVQPAELEDSGVYFCASSQLVAGSTDTQYFGPGTRLTVL.

The gene calls are TRBV29-1 and TRBJ2-6, with D hard to call. CDR3 length equals 15 residues. The V gene's germline CDR1 is SQVTM and CDR2 ANQGSEA. The germline V and J ends were trimmed by 0 bases and 2 bases, with 8 bases remaining between them. CDR3 nucleotide sequence: TGCAGCGTTGAAGATCGCACAGCTGGGGCCAACGTCCTGACTTTC. Translated, it gives CSVEDRTAGANVLTF.

This chain uses TRBV4-1 with TRBJ2-7, with 11 bases lining up with TRBD1. Germline V gives CDR1 MGHRA, CDR2 YSYEKL. With 2 bases clipped from V and 2 bases from J, the junction kept 2 bases outside the gene matches. The CDR3 runs to 15 residues. The CDR3 spells CASSQPGQGAYEQYF. The CDR3 coding sequence is TGCGCCAGCAGCCAACCGGGACAGGGGGCCTACGAGCAGTACTTC.

The chain links TRBV6-5 to TRBJ2-4; maybe TRBD1 (5 bases). Trimming took 2 bases from V and 6 from J, leaving 14 bases between them. The germline V gene has CDR1 MNHEY and CDR2 SVGAGI. There are 15 residues in the CDR3. The CDR3 sequence is CASSYKSAGINIQYF. The CDR3, as DNA: TGTGCCAGCAGTTACAAGTCCGCAGGGATAAACATTCAGTACTTC.

This clone is labeled as medium-sized. The chain joins TRBV12-5 to TRBJ1-1; D unresolved. V was trimmed by 1 base and J by 2 bases, leaving 2 bases between them. This CDR3 has 12 residues. Germline CDR1 is LGHNT and CDR2 is FRNRAP. The CDR3 DNA follows: TGTGCTAGTGGTTTGGCCAACACTGAAGCTTTCTTT. Translating gives CASGLANTEAFF.

This sequence joins TRBV7-9 and TRBJ2-3; D remains ambiguous. V shed 8 bases and J shed 0 bases, with 12 bases lying between them. Germline loops: CDR1 SEHNR, CDR2 FQNEAQ (reference sequence). This CDR3 is built from 14 residues. CDR3 region: CASDQAESTDTQYF. The CDR3 nucleotides are TGTGCCAGCGACCAGGCGGAAAGCACAGATACGCAGTATTTT.

This clone was observed a single time. V and J are TRBV27 and TRBJ2-3, with TRBD2 matching over 13 bases. The germline V gene has CDR1 MNHEY and CDR2 SMNVEV (reference sequence). The CDR3 sequence is 16 residues long. The V and J ends lost 3 bases and 4 bases, in that order; junction bases with no gene match: 4. CDR3 sequence: CASSLWTSGSPDTQYF. The CDR3 nucleotides are TGTGCCAGCAGTTTGTGGACTAGCGGGAGCCCAGATACGCAGTATTTT.

The genes are TRBV19 and TRBJ2-1; D is uncertain. The CDR3 loop spans 17 amino acids. Germline CDR1 is LNHDA and CDR2 is SQIVND (reference sequence). V was trimmed by 5 bases and J by 4 bases, leaving 21 bases between them. CDR3 protein: CASSSWASAVLYNEQFF. The CDR3 DNA reads as TGTGCCAGTAGTTCCTGGGCCTCTGCGGTACTTTACAATGAGCAGTTCTTC. The full variable domain, completed using reference TRBV19 and TRBJ2-1, is DGGITQSPKYLFRKEGQNVTLSCEQNLNHDAMYWYRQDPGQGLRLIYYSQIVNDFQKGDIAEGYSVSREKKESFPLTVTSAQKNPTAFYLCASSSWASAVLYNEQFFGPGTRLTVL.

The chain combines TRBV28 with TRBJ1-5; TRBD1 aligns across 8 bases. This CDR3 is built from 18 residues. The J segment lost 0 bases and the V segment lost 3 bases, leaving 10 bases of the junction unmatched. Per germline, CDR1 MDHEN and CDR2 SYDVKM. The CDR3 here is CASSFPGQVGHSNQPQHF. As DNA, the CDR3 is TGTGCCAGCAGTTTCCCGGGACAGGTGGGGCATAGCAATCAGCCCCAGCATTTT.

The CDR3 protein is CATSLAGGGYEQYF. CDR3 DNA: TGTGCCACCAGCTTGGCGGGAGGTGGCTACGAGCAGTACTTC. This chain joins TRBV15 and TRBJ2-7; 8 bases match TRBD2. Germline CDR1 is LNHNV and CDR2 is YYDKDF (reference sequence). CDR3 size: 14 residues. J was trimmed by 3 bases and V by 5 bases; bases with no gene match: 6.

This rearrangement joins TRBV5-8 to TRBJ1-1; D might be TRBD1 (5 bases). Trimming took 2 bases from V and 4 from J, leaving 9 bases between them. Germline V gene lookup returns CDR1 SGHTS and CDR2 YDEGEE. The CDR3 spans 13 residues. In DNA, the CDR3 is TGTGCCAGCAGCTTAGGACAAGCCACTGAAGCTTTCTTT. Amino acids: CASSLGQATEAFF. Full variable domain (missing parts from reference TRBV5-8 and TRBJ1-1): EAGVTQSPTHLIKTRGQQATLRCSPISGHTSVYWYQQALGLGLQFLLWYDEGEERNRGNFPPRFSGRQFPNYSSELNVNALELEDSALYLCASSLGQATEAFFGQGTRLTVV.

J is TRBJ2-2 and V is TRBV11-2; D may be TRBD1 (5 bases). V was clipped by 3 bases and J by 6 bases, with 14 bases between them. Germline V gene sequence: CDR1 SGHAT, CDR2 FQNNGV. The CDR3 has 15 residues. CDR3 coding DNA: TGTGCCAGCAGCTTGAACAGGAAGTCCCCCGGGGAGCTGTTTTTT. This sequence encodes CASSLNRKSPGELFF.

The chain links TRBV4-1 to TRBJ2-1, with D perhaps TRBD1 (6 bases). Between the trimmed V and J ends, which lost 0 bases and 7 bases, there was a span of 13 bases. The length of the CDR3 is 15 residues. Germline CDR1 reads MGHRA; CDR2 reads YSYEKL. The CDR3 spells CASSQDAGAGNEQFF. The CDR3 nucleotides read TGCGCCAGCAGCCAAGATGCAGGGGCAGGGAATGAGCAGTTCTTC.